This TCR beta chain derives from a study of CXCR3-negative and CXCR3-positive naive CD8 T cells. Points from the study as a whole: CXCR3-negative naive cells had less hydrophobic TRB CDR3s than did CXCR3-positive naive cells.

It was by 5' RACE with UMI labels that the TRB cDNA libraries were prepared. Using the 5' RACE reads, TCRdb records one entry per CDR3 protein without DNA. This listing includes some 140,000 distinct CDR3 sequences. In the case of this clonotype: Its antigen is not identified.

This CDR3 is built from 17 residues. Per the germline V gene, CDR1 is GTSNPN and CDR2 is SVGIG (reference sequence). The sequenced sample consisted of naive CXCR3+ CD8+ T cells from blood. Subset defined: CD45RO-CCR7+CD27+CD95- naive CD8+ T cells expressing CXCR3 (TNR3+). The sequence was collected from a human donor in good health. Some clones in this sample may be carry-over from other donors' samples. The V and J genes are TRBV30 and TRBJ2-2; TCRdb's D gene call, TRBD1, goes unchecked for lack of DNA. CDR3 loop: CARKKGITGGKAGELFF.